This section outlines one TCR beta chain sequence together with its context. What antigen it recognizes has not been identified. The sample holds no much larger clone one base away, and base qualities are not on file. These data come from a study of CD8 T cells in Susac syndrome (dated by TCRdb to between 2018 and 2020). With respect to the entire study: Among the sequenced Susac syndrome patients, about six had clinically active disease and roughly 8 were in clinical remission. At blood withdrawal, Susac syndrome patients were either therapy-naive, taking corticosteroids (in some cases with IVIg as well), or taking IVIg alone. The study used repertoire sequencing to test whether antigen drove CD8+ T cell activation and differentiation in Susac syndrome. The clonality of the CD8+ T cell repertoire was compared across over 10 healthy donors, around 14 Susac syndrome patients and under 18 multiple sclerosis patients. Beyond this particular receptor, the publication reports: The number of individuals in the TCR sequencing and HLA analysis was recognized as being relatively small. Around 15 Susac-specific public clones were identified in the total CD8+ repertoire, and roughly five Susac-specific public clones were identified in the CD8+ TEMRA repertoire. Clonal expansion was observed in Susac syndrome CD8+ repertoires, with the highest expansion in CD8+ TEMRA cells and greater expansion in clinically active than in remitting patients.

Peripheral blood CD8+ and CD4+ T cells from healthy donors, Susac syndrome patients and multiple sclerosis patients were profiled by high-throughput TCR beta sequencing. The Susac syndrome patients fulfilled recently defined diagnostic criteria for either definite or probable disease. Bulk CD8+ and CD4+ T cells were purified magnetically by negative isolation, whereas CD8+ TEMRA cells were enriched by FACS. Blood was collected in EDTA tubes and processed within 24 hours, with PBMCs isolated through density gradient centrifugation. PBMCs intended for TCR sequencing were frozen in liquid nitrogen and were later thawed in a 37 degrees C water bath. A purity of at least 90% was achieved for sorted or isolated CD4+, CD8+ and CD8+ TEMRA cells. CDR1 and CDR2 are read off the germline V gene as MDHEN and SYDVKM. After removal of 6 bases from V and 4 bases from J, the junction retains 4 bases not matched to a gene. The CDR3 goes from the cysteine to the phenylalanine over 14 residues. Only the CDR3 DNA is retained, 42 bases long and in frame from the first base.

RNA was extracted with the RNeasy kit and 0.5 to 1 ug was reverse transcribed using random hexamers. The immunoSEQ multiplex PCR assay, which covers 54 Vbeta and 13 Jbeta segments, was used to amplify TCR beta CDR3 regions. Bias from PCR amplification was corrected by using a synthetic template baseline for primer optimization and for computational correction. In the original analysis: Reads were annotated to V, D and J genes according to IMGT and were analyzed with immunoSEQ Analyzer, with only productive sequences retained. Clonality was computed as one minus Shannon entropy normalized by log2 of the number of productive unique sequences. Public and private clones were assessed among the 100 most prevalent clones of each patient and control. Clones were defined as Susac-specific if absent from the healthy and MS cohorts, from over a thousand published viral clones and from other ImmuneACCESS disease sequences. TCRdb's own reprocessing of the public reads used fastp at Q25 and MiXCR and kept productive beta chains. Each entry is one CDR3 protein sequence, shown with its most common DNA and genes. The V and J calls come from TCRdb's annotation, not from the publication. The sample table lists approximately 120,000 distinct CDR3 sequences, 90% to 95% of them with a count of one. The ten biggest clones cover around 0.2% of the sample.

Sequenced material: CD8+ T cells from PBMCs. The receptor was isolated from a human donor with Susac syndrome. The chain is encoded by TRBV28 joined to TRBJ2-7; 12 bases in between match TRBD1. In nucleotide form, the sequence is TGTGCCAGCAGGGGGACAGGGGGCTTTTACGAGCAGTACTTC. Translated, it gives CASRGTGGFYEQYF.